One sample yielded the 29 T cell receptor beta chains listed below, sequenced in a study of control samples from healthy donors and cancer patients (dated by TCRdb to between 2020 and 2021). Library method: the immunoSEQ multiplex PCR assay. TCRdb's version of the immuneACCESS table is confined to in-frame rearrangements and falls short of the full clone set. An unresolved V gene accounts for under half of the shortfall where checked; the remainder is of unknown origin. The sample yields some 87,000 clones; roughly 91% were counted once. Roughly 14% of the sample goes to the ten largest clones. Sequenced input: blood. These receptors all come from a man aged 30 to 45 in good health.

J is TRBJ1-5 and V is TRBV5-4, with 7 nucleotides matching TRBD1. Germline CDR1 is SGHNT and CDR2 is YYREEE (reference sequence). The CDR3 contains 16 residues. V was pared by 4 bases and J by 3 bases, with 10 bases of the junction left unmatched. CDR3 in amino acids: CASSLSGTDNNQPQHF. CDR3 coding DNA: TGTGCCAGCAGCCTTTCCGGGACAGATAACAATCAGCCCCAGCATTTT.

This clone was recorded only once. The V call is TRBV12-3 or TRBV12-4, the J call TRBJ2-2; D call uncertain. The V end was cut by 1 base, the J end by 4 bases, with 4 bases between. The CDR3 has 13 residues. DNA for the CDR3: TGTGCCAGCAGTTTAGAGAGCACCGGGGAGCTGTTTTTT. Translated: CASSLESTGELFF.

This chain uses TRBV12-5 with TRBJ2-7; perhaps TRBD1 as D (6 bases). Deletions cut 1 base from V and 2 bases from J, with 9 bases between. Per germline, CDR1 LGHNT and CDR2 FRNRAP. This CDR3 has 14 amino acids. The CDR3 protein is CASGLEQGPYEQYF. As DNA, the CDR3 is TGTGCTAGTGGTTTGGAACAGGGCCCCTACGAGCAGTACTTC.

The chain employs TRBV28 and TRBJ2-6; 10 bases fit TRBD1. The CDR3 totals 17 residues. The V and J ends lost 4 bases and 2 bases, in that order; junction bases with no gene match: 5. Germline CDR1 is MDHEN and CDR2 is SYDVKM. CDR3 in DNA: TGTGCCAGCAGTTCCTACGGACAGGGGGCTGGGGCCAACGTCCTGACTTTC. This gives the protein CASSSYGQGAGANVLTF.

The CDR3 nucleotides read TGCGCCAGCAGCCAAACTCGAGGGACAGGGGTAGGGTATGACTCTGGAAACACCATATATTTT. Protein: CASSQTRGTGVGYDSGNTIYF. The V call is TRBV4-1, the J call TRBJ1-3; 10 nucleotides agree with TRBD1. Germline assignment: CDR1 MGHRA and CDR2 YSYEKL. CDR3 length: 21 amino acids. The V and J ends lost 2 bases and 0 bases, in that order; junction bases with no gene match: 16.

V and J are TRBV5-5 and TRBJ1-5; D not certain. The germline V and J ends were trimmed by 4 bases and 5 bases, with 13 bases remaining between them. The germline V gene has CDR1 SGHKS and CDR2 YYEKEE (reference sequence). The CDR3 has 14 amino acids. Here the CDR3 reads CASSPGVSYQPQHF. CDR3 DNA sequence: TGTGCCAGCAGCCCCGGGGTGAGCTATCAGCCCCAGCATTTT.

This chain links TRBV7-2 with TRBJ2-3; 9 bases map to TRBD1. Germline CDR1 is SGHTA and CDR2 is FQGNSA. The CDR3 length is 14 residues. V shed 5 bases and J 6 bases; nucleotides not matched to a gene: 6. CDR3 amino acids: CASSPGQGLDTQYF. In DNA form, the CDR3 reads TGTGCCAGCAGCCCGGGACAGGGACTGGATACGCAGTATTTT.

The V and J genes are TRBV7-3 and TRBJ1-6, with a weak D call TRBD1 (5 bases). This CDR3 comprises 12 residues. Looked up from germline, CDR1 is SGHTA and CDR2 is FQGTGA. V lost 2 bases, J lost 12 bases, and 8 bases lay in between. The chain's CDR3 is CASSLDQGPLHF. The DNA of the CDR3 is TGTGCCAGCAGCTTAGATCAGGGACCCCTCCACTTT.

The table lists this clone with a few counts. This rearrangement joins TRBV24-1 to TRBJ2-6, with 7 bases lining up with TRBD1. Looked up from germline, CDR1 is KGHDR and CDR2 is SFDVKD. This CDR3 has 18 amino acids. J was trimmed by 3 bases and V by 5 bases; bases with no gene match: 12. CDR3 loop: CATSAAGTAAFGANVLTF. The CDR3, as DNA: TGTGCCACCAGTGCCGCCGGGACAGCCGCCTTTGGGGCCAACGTCCTGACTTTC.

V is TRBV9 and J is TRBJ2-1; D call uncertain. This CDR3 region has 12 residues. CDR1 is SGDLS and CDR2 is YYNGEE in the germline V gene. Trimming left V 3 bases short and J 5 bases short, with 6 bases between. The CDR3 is CASSDNHNEQFF. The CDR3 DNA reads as TGTGCCAGCAGCGACAACCACAATGAGCAGTTCTTC.

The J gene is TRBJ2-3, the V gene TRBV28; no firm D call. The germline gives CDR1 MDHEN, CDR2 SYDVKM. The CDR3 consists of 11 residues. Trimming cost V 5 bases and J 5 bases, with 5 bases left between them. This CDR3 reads CASSPRDTQYF. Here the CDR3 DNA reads TGTGCCAGCAGTCCCCGAGATACGCAGTATTTT. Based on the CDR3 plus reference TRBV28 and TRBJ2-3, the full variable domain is DVKVTQSSRYLVKRTGEKVFLECVQDMDHENMFWYRQDPGLGLRLIYFSYDVKMKEKGDIPEGYSVSREKKERFSLILESASTNQTSMYLCASSPRDTQYFGPGTRLTVL.

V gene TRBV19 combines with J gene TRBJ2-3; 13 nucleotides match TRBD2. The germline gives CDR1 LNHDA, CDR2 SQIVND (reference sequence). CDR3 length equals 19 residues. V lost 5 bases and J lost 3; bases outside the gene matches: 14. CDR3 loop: CASSPPPGLAGRVTDTQYF. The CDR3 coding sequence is TGTGCCAGTAGTCCGCCCCCGGGACTAGCGGGACGTGTTACAGATACGCAGTATTTT.

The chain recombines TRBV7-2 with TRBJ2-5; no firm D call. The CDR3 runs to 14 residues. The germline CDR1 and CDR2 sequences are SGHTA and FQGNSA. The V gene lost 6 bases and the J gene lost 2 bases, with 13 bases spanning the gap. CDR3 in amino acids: CASSPMGWQETQYF. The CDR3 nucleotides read TGTGCCAGCAGTCCTATGGGGTGGCAAGAGACCCAGTACTTC.

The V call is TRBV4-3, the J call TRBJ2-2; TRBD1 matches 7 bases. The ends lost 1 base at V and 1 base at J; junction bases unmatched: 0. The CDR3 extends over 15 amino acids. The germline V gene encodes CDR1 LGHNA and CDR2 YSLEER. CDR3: CASSQGTGNTGELFF. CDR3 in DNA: TGCGCCAGCAGCCAAGGGACAGGGAACACCGGGGAGCTGTTTTTT.

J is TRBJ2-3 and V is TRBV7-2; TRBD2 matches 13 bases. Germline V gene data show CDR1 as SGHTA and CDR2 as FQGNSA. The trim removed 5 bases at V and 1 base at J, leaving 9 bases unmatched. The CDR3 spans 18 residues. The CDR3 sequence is CASSLGLAGRGGTDTQYF. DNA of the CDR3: TGTGCCAGCAGCCTGGGACTAGCGGGGCGAGGCGGCACAGATACGCAGTATTTT.

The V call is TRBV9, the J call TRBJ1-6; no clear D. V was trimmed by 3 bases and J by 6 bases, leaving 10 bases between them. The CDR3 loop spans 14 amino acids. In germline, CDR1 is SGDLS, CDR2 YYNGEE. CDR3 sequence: CASSATQTNSPLHF. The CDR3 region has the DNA TGTGCCAGCAGCGCCACACAGACTAATTCACCCCTCCACTTT. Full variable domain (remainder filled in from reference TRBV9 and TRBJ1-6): DSGVTQTPKHLITATGQRVTLRCSPRSGDLSVYWYQQSLDQGLQFLIQYYNGEERAKGNILERFSAQQFPDLHSELNLSSLELGDSALYFCASSATQTNSPLHFGNGTRLTVT.

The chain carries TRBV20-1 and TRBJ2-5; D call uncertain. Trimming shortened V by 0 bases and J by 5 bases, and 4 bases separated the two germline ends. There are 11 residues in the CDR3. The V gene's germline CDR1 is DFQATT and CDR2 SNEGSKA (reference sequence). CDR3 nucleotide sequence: TGCAGTGCTAGAGAAATGGAGACCCAGTACTTC. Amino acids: CSAREMETQYF.

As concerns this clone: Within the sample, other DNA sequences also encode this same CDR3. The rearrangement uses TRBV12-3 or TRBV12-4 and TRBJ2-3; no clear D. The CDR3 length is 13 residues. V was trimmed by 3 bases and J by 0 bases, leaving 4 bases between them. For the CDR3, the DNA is TGTGCCAGCAGTTTGGGTAGCACAGATACGCAGTATTTT. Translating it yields CASSLGSTDTQYF.

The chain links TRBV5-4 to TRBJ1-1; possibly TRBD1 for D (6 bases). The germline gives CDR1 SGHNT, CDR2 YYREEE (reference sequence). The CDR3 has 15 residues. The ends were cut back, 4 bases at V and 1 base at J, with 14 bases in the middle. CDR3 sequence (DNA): TGTGCCAGCAGCACGGACAGAAGGAAGAACACTGAAGCTTTCTTT. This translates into CASSTDRRKNTEAFF.

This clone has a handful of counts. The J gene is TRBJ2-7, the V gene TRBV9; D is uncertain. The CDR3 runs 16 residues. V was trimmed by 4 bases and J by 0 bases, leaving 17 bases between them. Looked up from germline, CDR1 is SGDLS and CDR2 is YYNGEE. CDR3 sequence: CASSLNSASFSYEQYF. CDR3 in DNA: TGTGCCAGCAGCCTAAACTCGGCCTCTTTCTCCTACGAGCAGTACTTC.

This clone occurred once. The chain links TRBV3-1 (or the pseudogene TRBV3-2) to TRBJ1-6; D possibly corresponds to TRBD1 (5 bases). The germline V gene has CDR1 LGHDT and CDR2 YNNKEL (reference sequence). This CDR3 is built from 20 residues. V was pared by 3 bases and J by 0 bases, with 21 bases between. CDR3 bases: TGTGCCAGCAGCCAGTACCCGGGACGGACTCCTAGCTCCTATAATTCACCCCTCCACTTT. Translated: CASSQYPGRTPSSYNSPLHF.

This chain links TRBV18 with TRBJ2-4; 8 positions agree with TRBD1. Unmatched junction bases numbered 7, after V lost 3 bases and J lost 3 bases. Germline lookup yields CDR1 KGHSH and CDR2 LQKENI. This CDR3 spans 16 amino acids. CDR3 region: CASSPGTGGGKNIQYF. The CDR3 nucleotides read TGTGCCAGCTCACCCGGGACAGGAGGGGGCAAAAACATTCAGTACTTC.

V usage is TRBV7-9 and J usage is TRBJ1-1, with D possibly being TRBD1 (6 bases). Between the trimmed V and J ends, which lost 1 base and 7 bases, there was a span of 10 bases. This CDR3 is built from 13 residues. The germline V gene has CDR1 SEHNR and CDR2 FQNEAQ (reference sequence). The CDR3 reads CASSLVGDIEAFF. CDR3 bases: TGTGCCAGCAGCTTAGTGGGGGACATTGAAGCTTTCTTT.

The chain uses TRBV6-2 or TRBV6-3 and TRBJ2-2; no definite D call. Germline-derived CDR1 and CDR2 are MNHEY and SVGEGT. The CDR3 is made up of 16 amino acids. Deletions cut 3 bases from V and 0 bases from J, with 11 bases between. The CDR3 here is CASSYNSRANTGELFF. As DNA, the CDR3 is TGTGCCAGCAGTTATAATAGTCGGGCGAACACCGGGGAGCTGTTTTTT.

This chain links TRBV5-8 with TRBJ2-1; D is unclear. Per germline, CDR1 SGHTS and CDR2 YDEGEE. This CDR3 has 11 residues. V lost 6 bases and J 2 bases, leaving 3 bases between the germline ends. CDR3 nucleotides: TGTGCCAGCACAACCTACAATGAGCAGTTCTTC. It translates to CASTTYNEQFF.

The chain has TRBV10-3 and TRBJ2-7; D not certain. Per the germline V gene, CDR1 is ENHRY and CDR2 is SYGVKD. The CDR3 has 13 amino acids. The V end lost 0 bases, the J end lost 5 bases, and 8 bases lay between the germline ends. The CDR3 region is CAISESGRDEQYF. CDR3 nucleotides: TGTGCCATCAGTGAGTCAGGTAGGGACGAGCAGTACTTC.

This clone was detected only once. The CDR3 loop is CSVGPRDETQYF. As DNA, the CDR3 is TGCAGCGTTGGACCCAGGGATGAGACCCAGTACTTC. The chain recombines TRBV29-1 with TRBJ2-5; perhaps TRBD1 as D (5 bases). Germline V gene data show CDR1 as SQVTM and CDR2 as ANQGSEA. V was clipped by 4 bases and J by 5 bases, with 11 bases between them. CDR3 length equals 12 residues.

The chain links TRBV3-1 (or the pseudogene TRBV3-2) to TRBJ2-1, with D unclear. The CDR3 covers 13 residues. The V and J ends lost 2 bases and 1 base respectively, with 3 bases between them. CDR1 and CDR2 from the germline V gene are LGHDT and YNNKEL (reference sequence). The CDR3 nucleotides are TGTGCCAGCAGCCAAAGATCCTACAATGAGCAGTTCTTC. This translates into CASSQRSYNEQFF.

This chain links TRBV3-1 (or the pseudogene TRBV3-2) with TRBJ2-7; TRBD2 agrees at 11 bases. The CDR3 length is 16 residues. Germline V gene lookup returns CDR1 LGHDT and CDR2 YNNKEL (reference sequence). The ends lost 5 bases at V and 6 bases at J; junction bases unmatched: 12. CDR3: CASSKTSGIRTGEQYF. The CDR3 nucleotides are TGTGCCAGCAGCAAGACTAGCGGGATACGAACCGGCGAGCAGTACTTC.